This entry lists 6 T cell receptor beta chains sequenced from one sample in a study of CXCR3-negative and CXCR3-positive naive CD8 T cells. Libraries of TRB cDNA were made by 5' RACE and carried UMIs. From its re-call of the 5' RACE reads, TCRdb lists each CDR3 protein once, without DNA. The listing contains more than 65,000 distinct CDR3 sequences. The sequencing sample was made of naive CXCR3- CD8+ T cells from blood. Subset denoted: CD45RO-CCR7+CD27+CD95- naive CD8+ T cells lacking CXCR3 (TNR3-). All receptors come from a human donor in good health. Some clones in this sample may be carry-over from other donors' samples.

The chain carries TRBV15 and TRBJ2-1; the TCRdb call, TRBD1, lacks DNA for checking. The CDR3 is 14 amino acids. Germline CDR1 reads LNHNV; CDR2 reads YYDKDF (reference sequence). The CDR3 here is CATSPGGLYNEQFF. The full variable domain, completed using reference TRBV15 and TRBJ2-1, is DAMVIQNPRYQVTQFGKPVTLSCSQTLNHNVMYWYQQKSSQAPKLLFHYYDKDFNNEADTPDNFQSRRPNTSFCFLDIRSPGLGDTAMYLCATSPGGLYNEQFFGPGTRLTVL.

The genes are TRBV7-9 and TRBJ2-1; TCRdb selects TRBD1, and the lack of DNA leaves this call unchecked. This CDR3 spans 14 amino acids. The germline V gene encodes CDR1 SEHNR and CDR2 FQNEAQ (reference sequence). CDR3 sequence reads: CASSTGASYNEQFF.

The rearrangement links TRBV7-2 to TRBJ2-5; TCRdb lists TRBD1, though no DNA is available to test this call. CDR3 size: 15 residues. Germline V gives CDR1 SGHTA, CDR2 FQGNSA. This CDR3 reads CASTRGGGLQETQYF.

The CDR3 loop reads CASSTSGQVYYGYTF. V and J are TRBV12-3 or TRBV12-4 and TRBJ1-2; TCRdb picks TRBD1, but there is no DNA to check that call. The CDR3 length is 15 residues.

The chain couples TRBV19 to TRBJ2-1. The CDR3 sequence is 13 residues long. CDR1 and CDR2 (germline): LNHDA, SQIVND (reference sequence). This CDR3 reads CAGSLISGHEQFF. The entire variable domain, with the rest obtained from reference TRBV19 and TRBJ2-1, is as follows: DGGITQSPKYLFRKEGQNVTLSCEQNLNHDAMYWYRQDPGQGLRLIYYSQIVNDFQKGDIAEGYSVSREKKESFPLTVTSAQKNPTAFYLCAGSLISGHEQFFGPGTRLTVL.

The chain couples TRBV6-4 to TRBJ2-7; TCRdb gives TRBD2 as the D gene, but with no DNA this cannot be confirmed. Germline lookup yields CDR1 MRHNA and CDR2 SNTAGT. CDR3 length equals 15 residues. CDR3 residues: CASSDSGTSSYEQYF.